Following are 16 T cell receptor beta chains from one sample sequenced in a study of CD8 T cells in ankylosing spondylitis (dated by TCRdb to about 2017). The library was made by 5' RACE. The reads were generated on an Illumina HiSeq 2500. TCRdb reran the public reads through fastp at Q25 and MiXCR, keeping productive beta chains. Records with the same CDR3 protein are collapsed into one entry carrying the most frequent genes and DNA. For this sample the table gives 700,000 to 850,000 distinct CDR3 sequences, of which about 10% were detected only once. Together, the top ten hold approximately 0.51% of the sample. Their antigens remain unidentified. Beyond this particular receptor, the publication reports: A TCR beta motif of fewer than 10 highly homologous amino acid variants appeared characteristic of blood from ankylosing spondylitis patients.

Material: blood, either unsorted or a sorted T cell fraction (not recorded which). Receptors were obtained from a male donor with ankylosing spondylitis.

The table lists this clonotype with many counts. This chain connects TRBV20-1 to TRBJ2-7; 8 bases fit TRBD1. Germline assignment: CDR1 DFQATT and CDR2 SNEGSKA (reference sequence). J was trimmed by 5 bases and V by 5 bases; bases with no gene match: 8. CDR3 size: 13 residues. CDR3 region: CSAPLSGGHEQYF. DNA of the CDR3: TGCAGTGCTCCGCTTTCAGGGGGCCACGAGCAGTACTTC.

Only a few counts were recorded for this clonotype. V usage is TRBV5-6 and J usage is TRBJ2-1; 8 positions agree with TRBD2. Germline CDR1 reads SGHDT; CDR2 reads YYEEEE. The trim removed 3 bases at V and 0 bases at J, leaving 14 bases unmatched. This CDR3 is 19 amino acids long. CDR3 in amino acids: CASSSLWGGGTNSYNEQFF. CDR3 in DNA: TGTGCCAGCAGCTCCTTGTGGGGCGGGGGGACAAACTCCTACAATGAGCAGTTCTTC.

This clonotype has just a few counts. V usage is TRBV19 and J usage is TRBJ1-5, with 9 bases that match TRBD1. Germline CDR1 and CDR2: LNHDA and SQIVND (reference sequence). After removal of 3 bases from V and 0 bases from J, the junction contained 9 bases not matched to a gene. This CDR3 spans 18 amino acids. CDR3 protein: CASSILRTGENSNQPQHF. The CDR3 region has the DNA TGTGCCAGTAGTATCCTCCGGACAGGGGAGAATAGCAATCAGCCCCAGCATTTT.

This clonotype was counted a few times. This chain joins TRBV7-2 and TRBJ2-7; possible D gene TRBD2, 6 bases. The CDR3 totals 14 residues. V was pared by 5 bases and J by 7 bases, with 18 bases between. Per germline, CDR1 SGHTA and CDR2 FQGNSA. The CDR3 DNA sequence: TGTGCCAGCAGCGTAATCGGGGACTCCTGGGAGCAGTACTTC. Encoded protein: CASSVIGDSWEQYF.

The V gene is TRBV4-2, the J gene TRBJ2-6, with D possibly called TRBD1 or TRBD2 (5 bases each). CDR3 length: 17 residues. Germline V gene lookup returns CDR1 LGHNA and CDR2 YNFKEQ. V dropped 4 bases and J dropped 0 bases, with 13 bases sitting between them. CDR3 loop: CASSRTGPNSGANVLTF. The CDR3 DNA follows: TGTGCCAGCAGCCGAACGGGACCGAACTCTGGGGCCAACGTCCTGACTTTC.

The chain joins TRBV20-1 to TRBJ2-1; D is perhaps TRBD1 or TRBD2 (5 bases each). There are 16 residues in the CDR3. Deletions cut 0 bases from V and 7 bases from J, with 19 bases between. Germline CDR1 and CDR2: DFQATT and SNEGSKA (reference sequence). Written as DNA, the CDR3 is TGCAGTGCTAGAGATCCACGCCACGGGGACGGGAATGAGCAGTTCTTC. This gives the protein CSARDPRHGDGNEQFF.

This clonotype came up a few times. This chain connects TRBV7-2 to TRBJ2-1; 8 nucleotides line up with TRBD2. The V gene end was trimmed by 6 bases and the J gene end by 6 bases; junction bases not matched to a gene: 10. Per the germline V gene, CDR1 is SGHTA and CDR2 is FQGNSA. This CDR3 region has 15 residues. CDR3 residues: CASSQFGGASNEQFF. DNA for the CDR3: TGTGCCAGCAGTCAATTCGGGGGGGCGAGCAATGAGCAGTTCTTC.

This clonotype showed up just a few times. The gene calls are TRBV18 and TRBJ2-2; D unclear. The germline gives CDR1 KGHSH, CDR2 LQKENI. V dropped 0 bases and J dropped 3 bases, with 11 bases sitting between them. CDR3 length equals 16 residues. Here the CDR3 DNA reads TGTGCCAGCTCACCACCGGAACGGTTATACACCGGGGAGCTGTTTTTT. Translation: CASSPPERLYTGELFF.

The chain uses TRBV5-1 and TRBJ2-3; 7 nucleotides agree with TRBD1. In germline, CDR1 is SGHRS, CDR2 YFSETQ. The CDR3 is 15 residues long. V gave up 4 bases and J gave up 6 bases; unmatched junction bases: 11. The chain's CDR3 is CASSLVGGAEDTQYF. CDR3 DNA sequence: TGCGCCAGCAGCCTCGTAGGGGGCGCCGAGGATACGCAGTATTTT.

The chain's CDR3 is CASSLDTGDRMQFF. The CDR3 DNA reads TGCGCCAGCAGCTTGGACACAGGGGATCGCATGCAGTTCTTC. This chain connects TRBV5-1 to TRBJ2-1; 7 positions agree with TRBD1. Per germline, CDR1 SGHRS and CDR2 YFSETQ. The ends lost 0 bases at V and 12 bases at J; junction bases unmatched: 9. The CDR3 runs 14 residues.

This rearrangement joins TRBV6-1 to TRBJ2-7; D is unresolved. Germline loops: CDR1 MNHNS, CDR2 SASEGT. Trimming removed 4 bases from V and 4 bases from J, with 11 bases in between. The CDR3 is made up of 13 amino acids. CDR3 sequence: CASSVQRPYEQYF. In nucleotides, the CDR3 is TGTGCCAGCAGTGTACAGCGCCCGTACGAGCAGTACTTC.

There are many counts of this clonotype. The CDR3 loop reads CSAELAGGETQYF. The DNA of the CDR3 is TGCAGTGCCGAACTAGCGGGAGGAGAGACCCAGTACTTC. The V gene is TRBV20-1, the J gene TRBJ2-5; TRBD2 matches at 12 bases. The CDR3 has 13 amino acids. Germline V lookup: CDR1 DFQATT, CDR2 SNEGSKA (reference sequence). The J segment lost 4 bases and the V segment lost 6 bases, leaving 3 bases of the junction unmatched.

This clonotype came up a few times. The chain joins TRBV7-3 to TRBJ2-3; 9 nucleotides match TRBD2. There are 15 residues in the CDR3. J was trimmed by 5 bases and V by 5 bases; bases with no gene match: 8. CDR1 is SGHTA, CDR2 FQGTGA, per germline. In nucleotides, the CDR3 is TGTGCCAGCAGCCTTAGCGGGGGAAGGATAGATACGCAGTATTTT. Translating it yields CASSLSGGRIDTQYF.

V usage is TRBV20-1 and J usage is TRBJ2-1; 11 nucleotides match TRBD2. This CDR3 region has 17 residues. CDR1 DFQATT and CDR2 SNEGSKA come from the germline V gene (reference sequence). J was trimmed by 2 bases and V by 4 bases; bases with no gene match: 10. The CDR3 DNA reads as TGCAGTGCTACGTTCTTGTCTAGCGGGGGGCCCTACAATGAGCAGTTCTTC. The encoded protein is CSATFLSSGGPYNEQFF.

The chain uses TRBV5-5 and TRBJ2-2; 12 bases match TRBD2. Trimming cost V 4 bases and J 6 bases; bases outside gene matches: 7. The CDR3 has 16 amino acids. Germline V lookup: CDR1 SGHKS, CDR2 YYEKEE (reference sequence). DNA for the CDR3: TGTGCCAGCAGCGGCCGACTAGCGGGAGTTGCCGGGGAGCTGTTTTTT. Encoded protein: CASSGRLAGVAGELFF.

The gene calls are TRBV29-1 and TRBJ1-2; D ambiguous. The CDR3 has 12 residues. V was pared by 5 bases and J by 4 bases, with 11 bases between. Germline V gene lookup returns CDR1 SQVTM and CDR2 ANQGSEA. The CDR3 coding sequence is TGCAGCGTTTTCGATGTTGGCTATGGCTACACCTTC. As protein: CSVFDVGYGYTF.